The 29 T cell receptor beta chains reported below all come from one sample, sequenced in a study of shared clonotypes between healthy human individuals. Produced via immunoSEQ multiplex PCR; TCRdb's table is partial and in-frame only. Altogether over 2,000,000 clones are present, 85% to 95% being singletons, with the ten largest covering more than 1.5%. Naive CD8 cells lacked CD45RO, underwent positive selection for CCR7 and left out terminally differentiated effector memory CD45RA+ cells. The sequenced sample consisted of naive CD8+ T cells from PBMCs. The source is a man aged 18-30 years in good health. Some clones in this sample may be carry-over from other donors' samples.

This clone was picked up a small number of times. The chain is built from TRBV6-1 and TRBJ1-3; D is undetermined. CDR1 and CDR2 (germline): MNHNS, SASEGT. Trimming removed 1 base at V and 4 bases at J, with 2 bases between. The CDR3 runs to 12 residues. The CDR3 DNA sequence: TGTGCCAGCAGTGAAGAGGGAAACACCATATATTTT. Translated, it gives CASSEEGNTIYF.

The rearrangement joins TRBV28 to TRBJ2-3, with 7 bases identical to TRBD2. V was pared by 3 bases and J by 0 bases, with 9 bases of the junction left unmatched. Looked up from germline, CDR1 is MDHEN and CDR2 is SYDVKM. The CDR3 spans 17 residues. CDR3 protein: CASSLAMNSGSTDTQYF. The CDR3 DNA reads TGTGCCAGCAGTTTGGCGATGAATAGCGGGAGCACAGATACGCAGTATTTT.

The rearrangement joins TRBV28 to TRBJ2-7, with 8 bases fitting TRBD1. V lost 3 bases, J lost 6 bases, and 7 bases stayed unmatched. Germline values: CDR1 MDHEN, CDR2 SYDVKM. This CDR3 is built from 14 residues. The CDR3 loop reads CASSFTGQAGEQYF. The DNA of the CDR3 is TGTGCCAGCAGTTTTACGGGACAGGCGGGCGAGCAGTACTTC. The full variable domain, with the rest looked up from reference TRBV28 and TRBJ2-7, is DVKVTQSSRYLVKRTGEKVFLECVQDMDHENMFWYRQDPGLGLRLIYFSYDVKMKEKGDIPEGYSVSREKKERFSLILESASTNQTSMYLCASSFTGQAGEQYFGPGTRLTVT.

The chain is built from TRBV6-6 and TRBJ2-5; D possibly corresponds to TRBD1 (6 bases). Trimming cost V 0 bases and J 5 bases, with 10 bases left between them. Germline assignment: CDR1 MNHNY and CDR2 SVGAGI (reference sequence). The CDR3 is 14 residues long. The CDR3 nucleotides read TGTGCCAGCAGTTACTCGGGACACAGGGAGACCCAGTACTTC. Translation gives CASSYSGHRETQYF.

The gene calls are TRBV4-2 and TRBJ2-7, with 12 nucleotides matching TRBD2. This CDR3 is 18 amino acids long. CDR1 and CDR2 (germline): LGHNA, YNFKEQ. Losses at the gene ends were 1 base for V and 1 base for J; bases not matched to a gene: 8. The CDR3 protein is CASSQAGGTSGRSYEQYF. DNA of the CDR3: TGTGCCAGCAGCCAAGCCGGAGGGACTAGCGGGCGTTCCTACGAGCAGTACTTC.

The sample holds one count of this clone. J is TRBJ2-7 and V is TRBV27; 9 bases are shared with TRBD1. V was pared by 7 bases and J by 6 bases, with 10 bases of the junction left unmatched. This CDR3 region has 14 residues. Germline V gene data show CDR1 as MNHEY and CDR2 as SMNVEV (reference sequence). DNA of the CDR3: TGTGCCAGCATGATCGGGACAGGGCTTGGCGAGCAGTACTTC. Its translation: CASMIGTGLGEQYF.

This clone was seen only once. This chain connects TRBV5-1 to TRBJ2-7, with 7 bases lining up with TRBD2. V trimming: 4 bases; J trimming: 2 bases; junction bases outside the gene matches: 3. Per the germline V gene, CDR1 is SGHRS and CDR2 is YFSETQ. The CDR3 covers 13 residues. CDR3 nucleotides: TGCGCCAGCAGCCCCGGGGGGACCTACGAGCAGTACTTC. Residues: CASSPGGTYEQYF.

CDR3 nucleotide sequence: TGTGCCAGCAGCCCCATAGGTGCAGGAATGGGCAATGAGCAGTTCTTC. It is translated as CASSPIGAGMGNEQFF. The gene calls are TRBV7-9 and TRBJ2-1; unclear D gene. The CDR3 is 16 amino acids. Deletions cut 5 bases from V and 6 bases from J, with 20 bases between. Germline V gives CDR1 SEHNR, CDR2 FQNEAQ (reference sequence).

This sequence joins TRBV21-1 and TRBJ2-6; the DNA was not used to check the table's D call, TRBD1. TRBV21-1 is tagged as a pseudogene. CDR3 length: 19 residues. The CDR3 nucleotides are TGTGCCAGCAGCAAATGGGCCGGACAGGGAAAATCTGGGGCCAACGTCCTGACTTTC. Translating it yields CASSKWAGQGKSGANVLTF.

The chain recombines TRBV12-5 with TRBJ2-7; D possibly corresponds to TRBD2 (6 bases). With 5 bases removed from V and 5 bases from J, the gap between germline ends came to 13 bases. The CDR3 has 13 residues. The germline V gene has CDR1 LGHNT and CDR2 FRNRAP. The CDR3 region is CASGLGTGDEQYF. The CDR3 DNA reads as TGTGCTAGTGGTCTAGGGACGGGGGACGAGCAGTACTTC.

The sample holds one count of this clone. V gene TRBV6-5 combines with J gene TRBJ2-1; D call uncertain. Germline CDR1 is MNHEY and CDR2 is SVGAGI. Trimming left V 2 bases short and J 5 bases short, with 4 bases between. The CDR3 length is 12 residues. The CDR3 sequence is CASSYANNEQFF. The CDR3 DNA sequence: TGTGCCAGCAGTTACGCGAACAATGAGCAGTTCTTC.

The rearrangement links TRBV18 to TRBJ1-2; 7 nucleotides line up with TRBD1. The CDR3 is made up of 16 amino acids. Trimming at V came to 4 bases and at J to 5 bases, leaving 13 bases not matched to a gene. In germline, CDR1 is KGHSH, CDR2 LQKENI. CDR3 sequence: CASSLPRGGFYYGYTF. CDR3 bases: TGTGCCAGCTCACTCCCCCGAGGGGGCTTCTATTATGGCTACACCTTC. The full variable domain, with the rest looked up from reference TRBV18 and TRBJ1-2, is NAGVMQNPRHLVRRRGQEARLRCSPMKGHSHVYWYRQLPEEGLKFMVYLQKENIIDESGMPKERFSAEFPKEGPSILRIQQVVRGDSAAYFCASSLPRGGFYYGYTFGSGTRLTVV.

The chain joins TRBV6-5 to TRBJ2-2, with D tentatively TRBD1 (5 bases). The CDR3 runs to 15 residues. The germline V and J ends were trimmed by 3 bases and 3 bases, with 11 bases remaining between them. Germline CDR1 reads MNHEY; CDR2 reads SVGAGI. CDR3 coding DNA: TGTGCCAGCAGTTATGAACAGGCGGACACCGGGGAGCTGTTTTTT. This encodes CASSYEQADTGELFF.

This rearrangement joins TRBV15 to TRBJ2-3; maybe TRBD2 (5 bases). Per the germline V gene, CDR1 is LNHNV and CDR2 is YYDKDF (reference sequence). V lost 3 bases and J lost 6, with 7 bases in between. The CDR3 length is 12 residues. Here the CDR3 reads CATSSGVDTQYF. DNA for the CDR3: TGTGCCACCAGCAGCGGGGTTGATACGCAGTATTTT.

As for this clone: Other DNA sequences in this specimen translate into the identical CDR3. The V call is TRBV29-1, the J call TRBJ2-2; possibly TRBD1 for D (5 bases). V lost 4 bases and J lost 1, with 7 bases in between. This CDR3 region has 13 residues. The germline gives CDR1 SQVTM, CDR2 ANQGSEA. The CDR3 DNA is TGCAGCGTTGTCAGGGAGAACACCGGGGAGCTGTTTTTT. It codes for CSVVRENTGELFF.

J is TRBJ2-5 and V is TRBV7-3, with 8 bases matching TRBD1. V lost 1 base, J lost 4 bases, and 8 bases stayed unmatched. Germline CDR1 is SGHTA and CDR2 is FQGTGA. The CDR3 has 16 amino acids. As DNA, the CDR3 is TGTGCCAGCAGCTTAAGCGAGGCAGGGGGCGGAGAGACCCAGTACTTC. Protein: CASSLSEAGGGETQYF.

The rearrangement joins TRBV7-8 to TRBJ1-5, with no clear D. The V gene's germline CDR1 is SGHVS and CDR2 FQNEAQ. The CDR3 sequence is 16 residues long. V lost 0 bases, J lost 3 bases, and 12 bases lay in between. The CDR3 region is CASSLALGLFNQPQHF. As DNA, the CDR3 is TGTGCCAGCAGCTTAGCGCTGGGGTTGTTCAATCAGCCCCAGCATTTT.

The chain links TRBV6-1 to TRBJ2-7; 8 bases line up with TRBD1. The CDR3 totals 14 residues. The germline V gene has CDR1 MNHNS and CDR2 SASEGT. V was clipped by 6 bases and J by 7 bases; unmatched bases: 11. This CDR3 is CASRRPGQEREQYF. Here the CDR3 DNA reads TGTGCCAGCAGGAGACCGGGACAGGAAAGAGAGCAGTACTTC.

V is TRBV27 and J is TRBJ2-7, with 12 nucleotides matching TRBD2. Germline V gives CDR1 MNHEY, CDR2 SMNVEV (reference sequence). This CDR3 has 16 residues. The ends lost 2 bases at V and 2 bases at J; junction bases unmatched: 4. The CDR3 nucleotides are TGTGCCAGCAGTTTACTTCTAGCGGGAGGGACCTACGAGCAGTACTTC. This translates into CASSLLLAGGTYEQYF.

This clone was counted once. The CDR3 nucleotides are TGTGCCAGCAGCGGTAGAGGGACCGGGGAGCTGTTTTTT. Its translation: CASSGRGTGELFF. The rearrangement joins TRBV9 to TRBJ2-2, with D maybe TRBD2 (5 bases). This CDR3 is built from 13 residues. Germline CDR1 is SGDLS and CDR2 is YYNGEE. Trimming took off 3 bases at V and 5 bases at J, with 8 bases between the two ends.

The J gene is TRBJ2-5, the V gene TRBV5-8, with D uncertain. V gave up 4 bases and J gave up 5 bases, with 6 bases separating them. The CDR3 loop spans 11 amino acids. CDR1 is SGHTS and CDR2 is YDEGEE in the germline V gene. Here the CDR3 reads CASSRWETQYF. The CDR3 DNA sequence: TGTGCCAGCAGCCGTTGGGAGACCCAGTACTTC.

The chain joins TRBV7-2 to TRBJ2-2; D remains unclear. CDR1 and CDR2 from the germline V gene are SGHTA and FQGNSA. The V and J ends lost 3 bases and 0 bases respectively, with 17 bases between them. The CDR3 consists of 18 residues. Here the CDR3 DNA reads TGTGCCAGCAGCTTCTTAGTTCTCCTGGTCGCGAACACCGGGGAGCTGTTTTTT. Translated: CASSFLVLLVANTGELFF.

The chain joins TRBV29-1 to TRBJ2-1; D is undetermined. This CDR3 comprises 15 residues. V was shortened by 5 bases and J by 4 bases, with 18 bases between the two germline ends. CDR1 and CDR2 (germline): SQVTM, ANQGSEA. CDR3 DNA: TGCAGCGTTTTATTTCTCGCGTGGCCGTACAATGAGCAGTTCTTC. This encodes CSVLFLAWPYNEQFF.

This sequence joins TRBV27 and TRBJ2-1, with 11 nucleotides matching TRBD2. V shed 5 bases, J shed 7 bases, and the junction held 7 bases outside the gene matches. This CDR3 comprises 15 residues. The germline V gene has CDR1 MNHEY and CDR2 SMNVEV (reference sequence). DNA of the CDR3: TGTGCCAGCAGTCACGGGACTAGCGGATCAAATGAGCAGTTCTTC. As protein: CASSHGTSGSNEQFF.

The chain has TRBV19 and TRBJ2-7, with D possibly being TRBD1 (6 bases). The V gene's germline CDR1 is LNHDA and CDR2 SQIVND (reference sequence). CDR3 size: 13 residues. With 6 bases removed from V and 1 base from J, the gap between germline ends came to 10 bases. The DNA for the CDR3 is TGTGCCAGTAGCGTCGGGACATCCTACGAGCAGTACTTC. Protein sequence: CASSVGTSYEQYF.

The V and J genes are TRBV29-1 and TRBJ2-1; TRBD2 matches 7 bases. V was clipped by 7 bases and J by 0 bases; unmatched bases: 6. Germline values: CDR1 SQVTM, CDR2 ANQGSEA. This CDR3 is 14 amino acids long. The CDR3 reads CSAALAPSYNEQFF. In DNA form, the CDR3 reads TGCAGCGCCGCACTAGCGCCCTCCTACAATGAGCAGTTCTTC.

The V call is TRBV19, the J call TRBJ1-1; D is unclear. V gave up 2 bases and J gave up 3 bases, with 10 bases separating them. This CDR3 has 14 residues. CDR1 LNHDA and CDR2 SQIVND come from the germline V gene (reference sequence). CDR3 nucleotide sequence: TGTGCCAGTAGTATATTCGGGTACGACACTGAAGCTTTCTTT. It is translated as CASSIFGYDTEAFF.

The V call is TRBV19, the J call TRBJ1-5, with D unresolved. Germline V gene data show CDR1 as LNHDA and CDR2 as SQIVND (reference sequence). The germline V and J ends were trimmed by 0 bases and 5 bases, with 17 bases remaining between them. This CDR3 has 17 residues. The CDR3 nucleotides read TGTGCCAGTAGTATAGATCTCGAGGTACCTGCCTATCAGCCCCAGCATTTT. Amino acid sequence: CASSIDLEVPAYQPQHF.

V and J are TRBV9 and TRBJ1-5; D uncertain. The V end was cut by 4 bases, the J end by 5 bases, with 16 bases between. This CDR3 spans 15 amino acids. The germline V gene encodes CDR1 SGDLS and CDR2 YYNGEE. DNA of the CDR3: TGTGCCAGCAGCCCAGAGTGGGCGCCGGATCAGCCCCAGCATTTT. This sequence encodes CASSPEWAPDQPQHF.